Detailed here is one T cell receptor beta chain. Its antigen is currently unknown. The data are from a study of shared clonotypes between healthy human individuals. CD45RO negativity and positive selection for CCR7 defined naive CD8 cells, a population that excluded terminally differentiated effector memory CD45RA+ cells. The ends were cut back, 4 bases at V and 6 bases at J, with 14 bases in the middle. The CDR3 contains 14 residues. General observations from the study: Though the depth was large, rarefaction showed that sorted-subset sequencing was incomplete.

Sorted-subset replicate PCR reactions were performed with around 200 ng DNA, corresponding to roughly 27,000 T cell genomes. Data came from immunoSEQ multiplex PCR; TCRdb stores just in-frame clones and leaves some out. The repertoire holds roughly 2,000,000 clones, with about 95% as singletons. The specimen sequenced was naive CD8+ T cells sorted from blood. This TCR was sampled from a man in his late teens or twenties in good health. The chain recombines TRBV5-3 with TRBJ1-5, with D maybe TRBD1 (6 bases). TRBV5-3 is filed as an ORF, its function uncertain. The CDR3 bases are TGTGCCAGAAGCCCACCGGGACAAAGTCAGCCCCAGCATTTT. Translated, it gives CARSPPGQSQPQHF.